This TCR beta chain was captured in a study of shared clonotypes between healthy human individuals. General observations from the study: Clonotypes not shared had lower generation probabilities than those common to all four donors. Depth was large, yet rarefaction showed that sorted-subset sequencing was incomplete.

Note on this clone: The antigen is not known.

Repertoires were generated with immunoSEQ multiplex PCR, while TCRdb's copy carries only in-frame clones and drops some. The repertoire holds around 2.5 million clones, with 93% as singletons. Each sample came from a Caucasian adult donor living in Nashville, Tennessee. What was sequenced was naive CD4+ T cells from PBMCs. Regarding subset: CD45RA+ positively selected. This receptor was identified in a young man in good health. Some clones in this sample may be carry-over from other donors' samples.

The CDR3 loop is CASSPSVQSHYEQYF. CDR3 sequence (DNA): TGCGCCAGCAGCCCAAGTGTTCAGTCCCACTACGAGCAGTACTTC. V and J are TRBV4-1 and TRBJ2-7; no definite D call. This CDR3 comprises 15 residues. Germline V gives CDR1 MGHRA, CDR2 YSYEKL. Trimming removed 4 bases from V and 3 bases from J, with 16 bases in between.